One sample yielded the 26 T cell receptor beta chains listed below, sequenced in a study of T-cell memory formation after mild COVID-19. Each CDR3 protein gets one entry after TCRdb re-called the 5' RACE reads with MiXCR. The data show approximately 250,000 distinct CDR3 sequences, around 15% seen once. Material: PBMCs or a T cell subset sorted from them (not recorded which). These receptors were collected from a man younger than 30 who had mild COVID-19 (a few samples of this study predate the infection). Cell type and time point are not known.

The rearrangement joins TRBV2 to TRBJ2-7; tentative D call: TRBD1 (6 bases). V dropped 7 bases and J dropped 2 bases, with 12 bases sitting between them. Germline assignment: CDR1 SNHLY and CDR2 FYNNEI. This CDR3 is 13 amino acids long. The DNA for the CDR3 is TGTGCCAGCATTCGGACAGAGGCCTACGAGCAGTACGTC. Its translation is CASIRTEAYEQYV.

This clonotype turned up a few times. The rearrangement uses TRBV6-6 and TRBJ2-2; D is unclear. The ends were cut back, 2 bases at V and 2 bases at J, with 21 bases in the middle. Germline lookup yields CDR1 MNHNY and CDR2 SVGAGI (reference sequence). The CDR3 has 19 residues. CDR3 sequence: CASSYPEIRRLVNTGELFF. Here the CDR3 DNA reads TGTGCCAGCAGTTACCCGGAGATCCGCCGTTTGGTCAACACCGGGGAGCTGTTTTTT.

V usage is TRBV29-1 and J usage is TRBJ2-5; maybe TRBD1 (5 bases). V lost 4 bases and J 4 bases, leaving 13 bases between the germline ends. Per germline, CDR1 SQVTM and CDR2 ANQGSEA. The CDR3 consists of 13 residues. The CDR3 reads CSVGGLGGETQYF. The CDR3, as DNA: TGCAGCGTTGGGGGCCTGGGCGGAGAGACCCAGTACTTC.

This clonotype came up a few times. V is TRBV5-1 and J is TRBJ2-5, with D possibly matching TRBD1 (6 bases). The germline V gene encodes CDR1 SGHRS and CDR2 YFSETQ. This CDR3 is built from 14 residues. Trimming stripped 4 bases from V and 9 bases from J, with 19 bases between. The CDR3 is CASSRRQAKLAQYF. The CDR3 DNA follows: TGCGCCAGCAGCCGAAGACAGGCCAAGTTGGCCCAGTACTTC.

The chain employs TRBV7-8 and TRBJ1-1; tentative D call: TRBD1 (6 bases). This CDR3 is 16 amino acids long. V lost 1 base, J lost 2 bases, and 14 bases lay in between. Germline V gene lookup returns CDR1 SGHVS and CDR2 FQNEAQ. The CDR3: CASSLVGGALNTEAFF. In DNA form, the CDR3 reads TGTGCCAGCAGCTTAGTTGGGGGGGCTCTTAACACTGAAGCTTTCTTT.

This clonotype showed up many times. This chain joins TRBV29-1 and TRBJ1-1; D is unresolved. The germline V and J ends were trimmed by 4 bases and 8 bases, with 17 bases remaining between them. The CDR3 contains 13 residues. Per the germline V gene, CDR1 is SQVTM and CDR2 is ANQGSEA. In DNA form, the CDR3 reads TGCAGCGTTGGGGTCACATTGGATTTGGAAGCTTTCTTT. Translated, it gives CSVGVTLDLEAFF.

The chain combines TRBV5-1 with TRBJ2-1, with D uncertain. V was pared by 1 base and J by 2 bases, with 7 bases between. CDR3 size: 14 residues. CDR1 is SGHRS and CDR2 is YFSETQ in the germline V gene. The CDR3 region is CASSLSVTYNEQFF. The CDR3 DNA reads TGCGCCAGCAGCTTGTCGGTAACCTACAATGAGCAGTTCTTC.

This chain connects TRBV5-1 to TRBJ1-2; 9 nucleotides agree with TRBD1. Trimming took 4 bases from V and 6 from J; bases not matched to a gene: 13. This CDR3 region has 16 residues. Germline CDR1 reads SGHRS; CDR2 reads YFSETQ. The CDR3 region is CASSPGQGLTYNGYTF. CDR3 in DNA: TGCGCCAGCAGCCCAGGACAGGGGTTGACCTATAATGGCTACACCTTC.

This clonotype was detected only a few times. This rearrangement joins TRBV18 to TRBJ2-1, with 8 positions matching TRBD1. Trimming cost V 3 bases and J 4 bases; bases outside gene matches: 8. CDR3 length: 16 residues. Per germline, CDR1 KGHSH and CDR2 LQKENI. CDR3 in DNA: TGTGCCAGCTCACCCCTCCAGGGGGCGACGTACAATGAGCAGTTCTTC. Protein product: CASSPLQGATYNEQFF.

The chain joins TRBV7-6 to TRBJ2-2; 8 positions match TRBD1. The CDR3 contains 15 residues. Trimming cost V 5 bases and J 4 bases; bases outside gene matches: 6. Germline CDR1 reads SGHVS; CDR2 reads FNYEAQ. The CDR3 coding sequence is TGTGCCAGCAGCACCGACAGGGGTGGCACCGGGGAGCTGTTTTTT. As protein: CASSTDRGGTGELFF.

V is TRBV15 and J is TRBJ1-5; TRBD1 matches 7 bases. There are 16 residues in the CDR3. With 6 bases clipped from V and 1 base from J, the junction kept 9 bases outside the gene matches. The germline gives CDR1 LNHNV, CDR2 YYDKDF (reference sequence). This CDR3 reads CATRRGLGESNQPQHF. CDR3 DNA: TGTGCCACCAGGAGGGGGCTGGGGGAAAGCAATCAGCCCCAGCATTTT.

This clonotype was seen only a few times. The CDR3 region has the DNA TGTGCCAGCAGCCAAGTCCGTAATAACCCCTACGAGCAGTACTTC. Protein: CASSQVRNNPYEQYF. The chain uses TRBV3-2 and TRBJ2-7. TRBV3-2 is an annotated pseudogene. This CDR3 has 15 residues.

This clonotype was recorded many times. V is TRBV18 and J is TRBJ2-7, with no clear D. The CDR3 loop spans 12 amino acids. V lost 4 bases and J lost 3, with 7 bases in between. The V gene's germline CDR1 is KGHSH and CDR2 LQKENI. The CDR3 DNA follows: TGTGCCAGCTCACAGGCTAACTACGAGCAGTACTTC. Translated: CASSQANYEQYF.

The V call is TRBV7-9, the J call TRBJ2-2; the D is unclear. The CDR3 sequence is 14 residues long. The V and J ends lost 3 bases and 7 bases respectively, with 12 bases between them. The germline V gene has CDR1 SEHNR and CDR2 FQNEAQ (reference sequence). CDR3 sequence (DNA): TGTGCCAGCAGCTTTGCCATAGCCATCGGGGAGCTGTTTTTT. It specifies CASSFAIAIGELFF.

The chain couples TRBV7-2 to TRBJ2-3, with D possibly TRBD2 on 6 matching bases. The V gene lost 5 bases and the J gene lost 8 bases, with 20 bases spanning the gap. CDR3 length: 15 residues. From germline, CDR1 is SGHTA and CDR2 FQGNSA. CDR3 region: CASSPGPGVIGTQYF. For the CDR3, the DNA is TGTGCCAGCAGCCCAGGCCCGGGGGTGATCGGTACGCAGTATTTT.

This clonotype appeared a few times. The chain recombines TRBV5-4 with TRBJ1-1, with TRBD1 matching over 8 bases. This CDR3 contains 13 residues. After removal of 3 bases from V and 6 bases from J, the junction contained 4 bases not matched to a gene. Per germline, CDR1 SGHNT and CDR2 YYREEE (reference sequence). Written as DNA, the CDR3 is TGTGCCAGCAGCTGGGGGACAGGTTCTGAAGCTTTCTTT. Its translation is CASSWGTGSEAFF.

This clonotype was observed a few times. The CDR3 here is CASLRRTGGDTGELFF. The CDR3 nucleotides read TGTGCCAGCCTGAGGAGGACAGGGGGTGACACCGGGGAGCTGTTTTTT. The rearrangement links TRBV2 to TRBJ2-2; 10 bases map to TRBD1. Per the germline V gene, CDR1 is SNHLY and CDR2 is FYNNEI. V lost 8 bases and J lost 3; bases outside the gene matches: 9. The CDR3 sequence is 16 residues long.

This clonotype was observed a few times. This chain joins TRBV7-2 and TRBJ1-2, with 7 positions matching TRBD1. V lost 3 bases, J lost 4 bases, and 2 bases stayed unmatched. Germline-derived CDR1 and CDR2 are SGHTA and FQGNSA. The length of the CDR3 is 13 residues. The DNA of the CDR3 is TGTGCCAGCAGCTTCGGGACAGCCTATGGCTACACCTTC. Protein product: CASSFGTAYGYTF. Combining the CDR3 with reference TRBV7-2 and TRBJ1-2 gives the whole variable domain GAGVSQSPSNKVTEKGKDVELRCDPISGHTALYWYRQSLGQGLEFLIYFQGNSAPDKSGLPSDRFSAERTGGSVSTLTIQRTQQEDSAVYLCASSFGTAYGYTFGSGTRLTVV.

V is TRBV5-1 and J is TRBJ1-5; tentative D call: TRBD1 (6 bases). V lost 2 bases to trimming and J lost 0 bases, with 30 bases between them. CDR3 length equals 22 residues. Germline CDR1 SGHRS, CDR2 YFSETQ. The CDR3 protein is CASSFSGVSGQGRYFSNQPQHF. The CDR3 DNA follows: TGCGCCAGCAGCTTTTCTGGTGTGTCTGGGCAGGGGCGCTACTTTAGCAATCAGCCCCAGCATTTT.

The V and J genes are TRBV20-1 and TRBJ2-1; 9 bases match TRBD1. This CDR3 is built from 15 residues. Germline V gene sequence: CDR1 DFQATT, CDR2 SNEGSKA (reference sequence). V lost 3 bases to trimming and J lost 3 bases; unmatched junction nucleotides: 6. In nucleotides, the CDR3 is TGCAGTGCTAGTGGGGGACAGGGTATCTACAATGAGCAGTTCTTC. Protein: CSASGGQGIYNEQFF.

The J gene is TRBJ1-1, the V gene TRBV19, with 7 bases that match TRBD1. CDR1 and CDR2 (germline): LNHDA, SQIVND (reference sequence). The ends lost 7 bases at V and 0 bases at J; junction bases unmatched: 8. This CDR3 contains 15 residues. CDR3 coding DNA: TGTGCCAGTACCTATACAGGGGTTATGAACACTGAAGCTTTCTTT. The encoded protein is CASTYTGVMNTEAFF.

This rearrangement joins TRBV7-2 to TRBJ2-3; D is unclear. The CDR3 has 14 residues. CDR1 and CDR2 from the germline V gene are SGHTA and FQGNSA. The V end lost 1 base, the J end lost 4 bases, and 9 bases lay between the germline ends. This CDR3 reads CASSLVSWPDTQYF. In nucleotides, the CDR3 is TGTGCCAGCAGCTTAGTGAGTTGGCCAGATACGCAGTATTTT.

This clonotype was counted at least ten times. J is TRBJ1-2 and V is TRBV7-3; D is undetermined. V was pared by 2 bases and J by 3 bases, with 10 bases between. CDR3 size: 14 residues. Germline CDR1 reads SGHTA; CDR2 reads FQGTGA. CDR3 nucleotide sequence: TGTGCCAGCAGCTTAGATCGGCAAGACTATGGCTACACCTTC. Protein product: CASSLDRQDYGYTF.

This clonotype has a handful of counts. The V and J genes are TRBV5-6 and TRBJ2-7; 10 positions agree with TRBD2. Germline lookup yields CDR1 SGHDT and CDR2 YYEEEE. CDR3 length equals 16 residues. The J segment lost 4 bases and the V segment lost 0 bases, leaving 7 bases of the junction unmatched. CDR3 DNA: TGTGCCAGCAGCTTGGAAGCGGGGGGGCGCTTTTACGAGCAGTACGTC. It encodes CASSLEAGGRFYEQYV.

The rearrangement uses TRBV11-2 and TRBJ2-5; D unclear. The germline gives CDR1 SGHAT, CDR2 FQNNGV. The CDR3 spans 13 residues. The germline V and J ends were trimmed by 3 bases and 2 bases, with 7 bases remaining between them. CDR3 residues: CASSFGNQETQYF. The CDR3 DNA sequence: TGTGCCAGCAGCTTCGGCAATCAAGAGACCCAGTACTTC.

The chain uses TRBV20-1 and TRBJ1-5; TRBD1 matches 9 bases. The germline V gene has CDR1 DFQATT and CDR2 SNEGSKA (reference sequence). The CDR3 is made up of 16 amino acids. CDR3 coding DNA: TGCAGAGCAAACCGGGACAGGGTAGGAGTAGATCAGCCCCAGCATTTT. Its translation: CRANRDRVGVDQPQHF.